The sequence of this TCR beta chain was determined in a study of T cell responses to AZD1222 COVID-19 vaccine. Study outcomes and limitations: White British donors predominated, females outnumbered males, and clonal diversity was possibly underestimated. Nearly half of spike-specific TCRs reportedly target variant regions that are unmutated in the B.1.351 and B.1.1.7 variants.

The germline V and J ends were trimmed by 5 bases and 0 bases, with 12 bases remaining between them. This CDR3 contains 15 residues. From germline, CDR1 is SGHKS and CDR2 YYEKEE (reference sequence). Concerning this clone: Antigen specificity is unknown.

Sequenced by immunoSEQ multiplex PCR; TCRdb stores in-frame clones only, minus some. The sample lists 100,000 to 150,000 clones, about 90% seen once, with approximately 10% in the top ten. The TCR comes from an adult in good health. This chain connects TRBV5-5 to TRBJ1-3; D not resolved. The sample here was peripheral blood, taken on day 0 of AZD1222 vaccination. CDR3 protein: CASRDSRSSGNTIYF. DNA for the CDR3: TGTGCCAGCAGGGATAGTCGGAGCTCTGGAAACACCATATATTTT.